The clone carrying this T cell receptor (beta chain) is a singleton in its sample. Antigen specificity is unknown. Other DNA sequences within the sample encode an identical CDR3. The PCR was carried out with 60 Vbeta primers and 13 Jbeta primers. Assay: immunoSEQ multiplex PCR; the TCRdb copy retains only in-frame clones and omits some. The sample shows more than 100,000 clones, roughly 70% of them seen only once. The data stem from a study of cytomegalovirus exposure and HLA in healthy donors. With V trimmed by 1 base and J by 4 bases, 2 bases remained unmatched. CDR1 is SGHNT, CDR2 YENEEA, per germline. The CDR3 runs 15 residues. Study-level findings and limits: TCR beta sequences numbering around 15,000 were associated with HLA alleles at 0.05 false discovery rate in a later analysis. Most TCR sequences showed up rarely, but some public TCRs showed up in many donors. It was only CMV serostatus that was available as immune exposure information.

The receptor was derived from a woman in her thirties or forties in good health and CMV-seronegative. The chain carries TRBV11-3 and TRBJ2-1, with 9 bases identical to TRBD1. Sample: PBMCs. CDR3 in DNA: TGTGCCAGCAGCTTAGGGACAGGGGCGTACAATGAGCAGTTCTTC. This gives the protein CASSLGTGAYNEQFF.